The 17 T cell receptor beta chains below come from one sample, sequenced in a study of blood T cell repertoires in COVID-19 (dated by TCRdb to the early 2020s). Library generation was performed with the immunoSEQ multiplex PCR assay. Sourced from immuneACCESS, this table was stored by TCRdb with only in-frame sequences that have V and J called. A share of the clones is absent; for the studies checked, an unresolved V gene accounts for under half, and the remainder has no known explanation. The sample data list about 220,000 clones, and around 83% of these were observed just once. Roughly 2.6% of the sample lies in the top ten. Material: peripheral blood. The source is a man aged 50 to 59 who had recovered from COVID-19.

In this sample, this clone turned up once. As DNA, the CDR3 is TGTGCCAGCAGCTCTCGGGGGGCAGGGAGGCAAGAGACCCAGTACTTC. It specifies CASSSRGAGRQETQYF. The chain recombines TRBV14 with TRBJ2-5; a weak D match, TRBD2 (7 bases). The CDR3 loop spans 16 amino acids. CDR1 is SGHDN, CDR2 FVKESK, per germline. The V and J ends lost 5 bases and 2 bases respectively, with 18 bases between them.

Notes on this clone: Other DNA variants within this sample encode the same CDR3. The chain recombines TRBV28 with TRBJ2-3; unclear D gene. The germline V and J ends were trimmed by 5 bases and 0 bases, with 6 bases remaining between them. The CDR3 extends over 13 amino acids. The germline gives CDR1 MDHEN, CDR2 SYDVKM. CDR3 loop: CASSSTSTDTQYF. CDR3 coding DNA: TGTGCCAGCAGTAGCACTAGCACAGATACGCAGTATTTT.

V gene TRBV15 combines with J gene TRBJ2-7; 11 nucleotides match TRBD2. The CDR3 totals 15 residues. The V and J ends lost 0 bases and 5 bases, in that order; junction bases with no gene match: 3. From germline, CDR1 is LNHNV and CDR2 YYDKDF (reference sequence). CDR3 DNA: TGTGCCACCAGCAGAGAGACTAGCGGGGCCAACGAGCAGTACTTC. Amino acids: CATSRETSGANEQYF.

This clone was observed a handful of times. The CDR3 sequence is CASSELLEAKNIQYF. DNA for the CDR3: TGTGCCAGCAGTGAGTTATTAGAAGCCAAAAACATTCAGTACTTC. The chain links TRBV2 to TRBJ2-4; the D is unclear. The CDR3 has 15 residues. With 3 bases removed from V and 0 bases from J, the gap between germline ends came to 9 bases. The germline V gene has CDR1 SNHLY and CDR2 FYNNEI.

This clone was seen more than once but under ten times. The chain employs TRBV28 and TRBJ2-2; D is undetermined. The length of the CDR3 is 17 residues. CDR1 is MDHEN, CDR2 SYDVKM, per germline. V lost 6 bases to trimming and J lost 0 bases, with 17 bases between them. CDR3 sequence reads: CASRSITVAPNTGELFF. CDR3 DNA: TGTGCCAGCAGATCTATTACGGTCGCGCCGAACACCGGGGAGCTGTTTTTT.

The J gene is TRBJ2-7, the V gene TRBV3-1 (or the pseudogene TRBV3-2); D is unresolved. There are 12 residues in the CDR3. CDR1 is LGHDT, CDR2 YNNKEL, per germline (reference sequence). Trimming removed 0 bases at V and 9 bases at J, with 9 bases between. CDR3 amino acids: CASSQDPWAQYF. As DNA, the CDR3 is TGTGCCAGCAGCCAAGACCCCTGGGCGCAGTACTTC.

The chain combines TRBV7-2 with TRBJ2-6, with D perhaps matching TRBD1 (6 bases). CDR1 and CDR2 from the germline V gene are SGHTA and FQGNSA. Trimming stripped 3 bases from V and 0 bases from J, with 9 bases between. The CDR3 has 16 amino acids. The CDR3 bases are TGTGCCAGCAGCTTGGGACACCTCTCTGGGGCCAACGTCCTGACTTTC. This sequence encodes CASSLGHLSGANVLTF. Using reference TRBV7-2 and TRBJ2-6 for the parts outside the CDR3, the full variable domain is GAGVSQSPSNKVTEKGKDVELRCDPISGHTALYWYRQSLGQGLEFLIYFQGNSAPDKSGLPSDRFSAERTGGSVSTLTIQRTQQEDSAVYLCASSLGHLSGANVLTFGAGSRLTVL.

The chain links TRBV2 to TRBJ1-4; 7 bases agree with TRBD1. Germline V lookup: CDR1 SNHLY, CDR2 FYNNEI. This CDR3 contains 14 residues. V dropped 3 bases and J dropped 5; count of bases not matched to a gene: 3. The CDR3 reads CASSDRGTNEKLFF. CDR3 DNA: TGTGCCAGCAGTGACAGGGGGACGAATGAAAAACTGTTTTTT.

This rearrangement joins TRBV28 to TRBJ1-2; 9 bases match TRBD1. Germline CDR1 and CDR2: MDHEN and SYDVKM. The CDR3 covers 15 residues. J lost 3 bases, V lost 6 bases, and 8 bases had no gene match. For the CDR3, the DNA is TGTGCCAGCAGGGGGGGGACAGGGAGGGACTATGGCTACACCTTC. Translated: CASRGGTGRDYGYTF.

The chain employs TRBV27 and TRBJ2-6; D not resolved. Trimming took off 0 bases at V and 0 bases at J, with 15 bases between the two ends. The germline CDR1 and CDR2 sequences are MNHEY and SMNVEV (reference sequence). CDR3 length equals 19 residues. The CDR3 DNA reads as TGTGCCAGCAGTTTATCGAACGTTGTCGGTTACTCTGGGGCCAACGTCCTGACTTTC. Residues: CASSLSNVVGYSGANVLTF.

V and J are TRBV6-5 and TRBJ1-4, with 7 bases that match TRBD1. V lost 5 bases to trimming and J lost 5 bases; unmatched junction nucleotides: 8. Germline-derived CDR1 and CDR2 are MNHEY and SVGAGI. CDR3 size: 15 residues. The CDR3 DNA follows: TGTGCCAGCAGTCCACGGACAGGATTAAATGAAAAACTGTTTTTT. Translation: CASSPRTGLNEKLFF.

The chain couples TRBV5-3 to TRBJ2-1; TRBD2 aligns across 8 bases. TRBV5-3 is known as an ORF, though its function is uncertain. This CDR3 comprises 17 residues. The V segment lost 3 bases and the J segment 3 bases; nucleotides outside the gene matches: 11. The CDR3 region has the DNA TGTGCCAGAAGCTCCAGCTTGGGACTAGGGGTCTACAATGAGCAGTTCTTC. Amino acids: CARSSSLGLGVYNEQFF.

This clone has a single count. The rearrangement links TRBV10-2 to TRBJ2-6, with a possible D match to TRBD1 (6 bases). Between the trimmed V and J ends, which lost 8 bases and 1 base, there was a span of 9 bases. This CDR3 has 14 amino acids. CDR1 and CDR2 from the germline V gene are WSHSY and SAAADI. In DNA form, the CDR3 reads TGCGCCAGCGTCACAGGGTCTGGGGCCAACGTCCTGACTTTC. Protein product: CASVTGSGANVLTF.

The V and J genes are TRBV14 and TRBJ2-3, with D tentatively TRBD1 (5 bases). The germline V and J ends were trimmed by 0 bases and 6 bases, with 16 bases remaining between them. In germline, CDR1 is SGHDN, CDR2 FVKESK. This CDR3 has 16 residues. The CDR3 sequence: CASSQDLDPGWDTQYF. CDR3 DNA: TGTGCCAGCAGCCAAGATTTGGACCCAGGGTGGGATACGCAGTATTTT. Looking up the rest from reference TRBV14 and TRBJ2-3 gives the full variable domain: EAGVTQFPSHSVIEKGQTVTLRCDPISGHDNLYWYRRVMGKEIKFLLHFVKESKQDESGMPNNRFLAERTGGTYSTLKVQPAELEDSGVYFCASSQDLDPGWDTQYFGPGTRLTVL.

This clone was seen a single time. This chain joins TRBV27 and TRBJ2-7; 11 positions match TRBD2. V shed 4 bases and J 5 bases; nucleotides not matched to a gene: 7. Per germline, CDR1 MNHEY and CDR2 SMNVEV (reference sequence). The CDR3 runs 15 residues. CDR3 coding DNA: TGTGCCAGCAGTTATACTAGCGGGAGACTCAACGAGCAGTACTTC. As protein: CASSYTSGRLNEQYF.

The V call is TRBV11-3, the J call TRBJ2-3, with TRBD2 as a possible D gene (7 bases). This CDR3 has 17 residues. From germline, CDR1 is SGHNT and CDR2 YENEEA. V was trimmed by 2 bases and J by 1 base, leaving 16 bases between them. The CDR3 sequence: CASSLSRGGSGTDTQYF. The CDR3 coding sequence is TGTGCCAGCAGCTTAAGTAGGGGGGGCTCTGGCACAGATACGCAGTATTTT.

This sequence joins TRBV7-9 and TRBJ2-4, with 8 positions matching TRBD1. The CDR3 covers 14 residues. The V gene end was trimmed by 6 bases and the J gene end by 6 bases; junction bases not matched to a gene: 7. CDR1 and CDR2 (germline): SEHNR, FQNEAQ (reference sequence). The CDR3 sequence: CASSDQGAGNIQYF. CDR3 DNA sequence: TGTGCCAGCAGTGACCAGGGGGCTGGAAACATTCAGTACTTC.